This TCR beta chain appears in the sequencing data of a study of regulatory T cells in long-lasting Graves disease. Both iRepertoire HTBI primers and Arm-PCR of CDR3 regions were used to build the TCR beta libraries. TCRdb reanalysed the multiplex PCR reads using MiXCR and keeps one entry per CDR3 protein. The repertoire holds fewer than 550,000 distinct CDR3 sequences, with about 16% as singletons. Time point described: newly diagnosed GD, antithyroid drugs for less than 3 months. Preparation of the TCR library used RNA extracted from PBMCs. This clonotype was seen only a few times. The same sample was also used in a study of T cells in Graves' hyperthyroidism and ophthalmopathy. Turning to that study: During a first-round RT-PCR of the TCR CDR3, the HTBI primer set was used. Blood also contained most expanded thyroid clonotypes above 0.001.

The material sequenced was peripheral blood mononuclear cells (PBMCs), taken at new diagnosis, from a patient treated with antithyroid drugs. The sequence came from a woman aged 35-65 years with Graves disease.

CDR3 sequence reads: CASSQTRGGLETQYF. Here the CDR3 DNA reads TGTGCCAGCAGCCAAACGCGGGGGGGCCTTGAGACCCAGTACTTC. V and J are TRBV7-3 and TRBJ2-5, with TRBD2 identical over 9 bases. From germline, CDR1 is SGHTA and CDR2 FQGTGA. The CDR3 loop spans 15 amino acids. Trimming took 5 bases from V and 5 from J; bases not matched to a gene: 9.